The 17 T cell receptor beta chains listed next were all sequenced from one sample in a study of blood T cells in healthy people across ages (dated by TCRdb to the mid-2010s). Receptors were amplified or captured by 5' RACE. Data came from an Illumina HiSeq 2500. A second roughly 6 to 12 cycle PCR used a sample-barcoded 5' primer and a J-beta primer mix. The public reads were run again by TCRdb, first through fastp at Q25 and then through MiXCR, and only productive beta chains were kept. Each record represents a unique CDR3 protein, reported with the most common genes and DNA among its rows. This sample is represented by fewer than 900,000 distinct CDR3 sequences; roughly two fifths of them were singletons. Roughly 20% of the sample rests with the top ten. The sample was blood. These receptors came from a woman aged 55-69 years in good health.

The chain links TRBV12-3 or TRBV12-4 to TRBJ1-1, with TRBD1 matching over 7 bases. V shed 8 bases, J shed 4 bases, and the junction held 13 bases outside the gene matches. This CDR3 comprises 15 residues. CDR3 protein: CASRRTGRSSTEAFF. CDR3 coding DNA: TGTGCCAGCCGCCGGACAGGTCGTAGTAGCACTGAAGCTTTCTTT.

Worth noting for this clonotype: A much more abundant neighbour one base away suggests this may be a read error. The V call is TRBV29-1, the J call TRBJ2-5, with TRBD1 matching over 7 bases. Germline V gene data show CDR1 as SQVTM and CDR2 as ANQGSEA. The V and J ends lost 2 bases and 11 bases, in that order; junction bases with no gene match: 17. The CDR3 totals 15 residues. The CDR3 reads CSVETGARSYNEQYF. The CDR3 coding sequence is TGCAGCGTTGAAACAGGGGCAAGGTCCTACAATGAGCAGTACTTC.

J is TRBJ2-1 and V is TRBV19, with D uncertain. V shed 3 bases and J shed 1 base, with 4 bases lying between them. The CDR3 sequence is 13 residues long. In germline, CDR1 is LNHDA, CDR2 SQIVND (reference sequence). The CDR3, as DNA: TGTGCCAGTAGTATGGCTTCCTACAATGAGCAGTTCTTC. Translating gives CASSMASYNEQFF.

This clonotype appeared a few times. CDR3 sequence: CASSQARGGYEQYF. The CDR3 bases are TGTGCCAGCAGCCAAGCCAGAGGCGGCTACGAGCAGTACTTC. The chain combines TRBV3-1 with TRBJ2-7; no clear D. The germline CDR1 and CDR2 sequences are LGHDT and YNNKEL (reference sequence). V shed 1 base and J shed 3 bases, with 10 bases lying between them. The CDR3 runs 14 residues.

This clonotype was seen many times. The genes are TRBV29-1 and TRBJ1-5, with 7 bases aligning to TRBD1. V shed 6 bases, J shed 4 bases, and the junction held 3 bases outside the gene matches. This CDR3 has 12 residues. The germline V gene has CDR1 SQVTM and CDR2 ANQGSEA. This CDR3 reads CSVQGHNQPQHF. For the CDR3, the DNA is TGCAGCGTACAGGGGCATAATCAGCCCCAGCATTTT.

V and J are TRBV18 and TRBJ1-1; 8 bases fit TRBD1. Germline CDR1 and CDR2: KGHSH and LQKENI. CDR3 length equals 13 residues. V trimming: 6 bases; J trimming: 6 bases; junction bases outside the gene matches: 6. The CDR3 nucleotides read TGTGCCAGCTCCCCCGACAGGGGAGCTGAAGCTTTCTTT. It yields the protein CASSPDRGAEAFF.

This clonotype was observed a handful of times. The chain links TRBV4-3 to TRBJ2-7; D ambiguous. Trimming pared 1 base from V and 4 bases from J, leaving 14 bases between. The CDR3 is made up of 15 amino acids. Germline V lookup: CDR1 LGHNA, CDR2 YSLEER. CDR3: CASSQGVGAGYEQYF. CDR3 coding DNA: TGCGCCAGCAGCCAAGGAGTAGGTGCCGGGTACGAGCAGTACTTC.

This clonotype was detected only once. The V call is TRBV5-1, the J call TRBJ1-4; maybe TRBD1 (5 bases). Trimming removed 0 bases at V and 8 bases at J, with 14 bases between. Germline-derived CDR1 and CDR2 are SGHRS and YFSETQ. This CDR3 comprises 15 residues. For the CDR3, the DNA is TGCGCCAGCAGCTTGGAGCCAGGGCGAGGAGAAAAACTGTTTTTT. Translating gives CASSLEPGRGEKLFF.

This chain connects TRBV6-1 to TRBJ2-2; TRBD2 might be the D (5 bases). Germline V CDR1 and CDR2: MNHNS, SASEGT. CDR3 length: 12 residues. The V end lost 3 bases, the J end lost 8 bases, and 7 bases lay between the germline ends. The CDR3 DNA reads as TGTGCCAGCAGTGACGGGAAGGGGGAGCTGTTTTTT. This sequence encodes CASSDGKGELFF.

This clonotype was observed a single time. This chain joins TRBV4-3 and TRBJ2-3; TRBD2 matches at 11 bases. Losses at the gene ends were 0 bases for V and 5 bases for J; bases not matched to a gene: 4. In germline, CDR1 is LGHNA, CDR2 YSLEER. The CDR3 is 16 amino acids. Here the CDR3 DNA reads TGCGCCAGCAGCCAAGATATAGCGGGAGGGCGAGATACGCAGTATTTT. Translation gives CASSQDIAGGRDTQYF.

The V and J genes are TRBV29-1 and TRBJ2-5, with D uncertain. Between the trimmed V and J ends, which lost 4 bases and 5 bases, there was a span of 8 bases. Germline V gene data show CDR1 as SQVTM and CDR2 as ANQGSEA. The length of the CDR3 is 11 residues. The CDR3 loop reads CSVGQRETQYF. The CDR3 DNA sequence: TGCAGCGTTGGCCAGAGGGAGACCCAGTACTTC.

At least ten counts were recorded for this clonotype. DNA of the CDR3: TGTGCCAGCAGCTTAACAGCCGGGCGCTACGAGCAGTACTTC. Translating gives CASSLTAGRYEQYF. The genes are TRBV7-2 and TRBJ2-7; D unresolved. This CDR3 spans 14 amino acids. Trimming took off 2 bases at V and 3 bases at J, with 11 bases between the two ends. Germline V gene sequence: CDR1 SGHTA, CDR2 FQGNSA.

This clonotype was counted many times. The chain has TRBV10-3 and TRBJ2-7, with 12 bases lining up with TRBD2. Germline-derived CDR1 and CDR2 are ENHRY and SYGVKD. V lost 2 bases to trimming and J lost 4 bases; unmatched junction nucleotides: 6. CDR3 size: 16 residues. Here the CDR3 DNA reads TGTGCCATCAGTGAGCCTTTGGGACTAGCGGGTTACGAGCAGTACTTC. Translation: CAISEPLGLAGYEQYF.

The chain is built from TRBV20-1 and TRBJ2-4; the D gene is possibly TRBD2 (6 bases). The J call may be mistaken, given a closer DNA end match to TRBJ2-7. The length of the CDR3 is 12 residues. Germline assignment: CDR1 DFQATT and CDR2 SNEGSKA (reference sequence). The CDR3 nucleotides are TGCAGTGCTGTAGCGGAGGCCTACGAGCAGTACTTC. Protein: CSAVAEAYEQYF.

CDR3 amino acids: CASNRWNDGYTF. The DNA of the CDR3 is TGTGCCAGTAACAGGTGGAACGATGGCTACACCTTC. The chain couples TRBV2 to TRBJ1-2; a possible D gene is TRBD1 (5 bases). This CDR3 has 12 amino acids. The germline V gene has CDR1 SNHLY and CDR2 FYNNEI. The V end lost 9 bases, the J end lost 6 bases, and 14 bases lay between the germline ends.

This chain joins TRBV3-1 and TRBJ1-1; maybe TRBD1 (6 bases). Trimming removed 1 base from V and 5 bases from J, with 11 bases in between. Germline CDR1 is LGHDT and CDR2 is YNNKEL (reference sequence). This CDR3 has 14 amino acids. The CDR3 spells CASSQGGGRTEAFF. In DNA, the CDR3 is TGTGCCAGCAGCCAAGGGGGGGGGCGGACTGAAGCTTTCTTT.

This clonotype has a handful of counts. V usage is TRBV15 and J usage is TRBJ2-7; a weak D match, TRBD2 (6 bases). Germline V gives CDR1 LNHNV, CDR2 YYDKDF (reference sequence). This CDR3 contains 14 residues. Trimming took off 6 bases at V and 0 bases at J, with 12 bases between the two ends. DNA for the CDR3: TGTGCCACCAGAAAGGGAGGTCCCTCCTACGAGCAGTACTTC. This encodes CATRKGGPSYEQYF.